This entry lists 2 T cell receptor beta chains sequenced from one sample in a study of T cell clones after liver transplantation. Sequencing used immunoSEQ multiplex PCR; TCRdb keeps in-frame clones, though not all of them. The top ten clones hold 0.55% to 0.75% of a sample with 65,000 to 80,000 clones, about 80% of them seen once. Sample: CD4+ T cells from blood, taken before liver transplant. Receptors were obtained from a human donor who received a liver transplant.

This chain connects TRBV5-1 to TRBJ1-2; 8 nucleotides match TRBD1. CDR3 length: 14 residues. Germline values: CDR1 SGHRS, CDR2 YFSETQ. The V and J ends lost 5 bases and 3 bases, in that order; junction bases with no gene match: 6. CDR3 DNA sequence: TGCGCCAGCAGGGGGGGACAGGACTACTATGGCTACACCTTC. It codes for CASRGGQDYYGYTF.

The rearrangement links TRBV29-1 to TRBJ2-7; D gene unclear. Trimming shortened V by 6 bases and J by 5 bases, and 23 bases separated the two germline ends. The CDR3 has 15 amino acids. The germline V gene has CDR1 SQVTM and CDR2 ANQGSEA. CDR3 region: CSVLPDGWGSHEQYF. CDR3 nucleotide sequence: TGCAGCGTCCTCCCAGATGGCTGGGGTAGCCACGAGCAGTACTTC.